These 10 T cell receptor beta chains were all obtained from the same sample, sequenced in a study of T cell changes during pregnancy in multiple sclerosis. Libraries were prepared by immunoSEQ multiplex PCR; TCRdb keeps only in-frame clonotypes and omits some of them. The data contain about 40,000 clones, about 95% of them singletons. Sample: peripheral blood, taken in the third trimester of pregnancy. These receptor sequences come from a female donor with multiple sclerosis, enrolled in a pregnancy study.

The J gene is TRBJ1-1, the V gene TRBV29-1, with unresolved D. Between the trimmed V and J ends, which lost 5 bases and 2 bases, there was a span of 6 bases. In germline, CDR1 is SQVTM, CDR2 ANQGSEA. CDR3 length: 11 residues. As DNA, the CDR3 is TGCAGCGTTACGGGTAACACTGAAGCTTTCTTT. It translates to CSVTGNTEAFF.

The CDR3 DNA follows: TGTGCCAGCAAACGAACAGGGTCCCACGAGCAGTACTTC. Translated: CASKRTGSHEQYF. The chain employs TRBV11-2 and TRBJ2-7; tentative D call: TRBD1 (6 bases). The CDR3 has 13 amino acids. V lost 7 bases, J lost 5 bases, and 15 bases lay in between. Looked up from germline, CDR1 is SGHAT and CDR2 is FQNNGV.

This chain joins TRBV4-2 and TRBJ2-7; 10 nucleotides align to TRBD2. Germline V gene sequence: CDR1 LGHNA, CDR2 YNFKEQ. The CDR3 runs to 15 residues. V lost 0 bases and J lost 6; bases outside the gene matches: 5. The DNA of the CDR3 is TGTGCCAGCAGCCAAGAAGGGACTAGCGCTCGCGAGCAGTACTTC. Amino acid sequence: CASSQEGTSAREQYF.

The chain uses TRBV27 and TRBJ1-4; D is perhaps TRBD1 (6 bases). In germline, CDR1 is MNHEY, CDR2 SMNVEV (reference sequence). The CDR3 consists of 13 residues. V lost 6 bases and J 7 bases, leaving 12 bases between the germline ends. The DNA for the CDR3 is TGTGCCAGCAGCTATACAGGGACTGAAAAACTGTTTTTT. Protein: CASSYTGTEKLFF.

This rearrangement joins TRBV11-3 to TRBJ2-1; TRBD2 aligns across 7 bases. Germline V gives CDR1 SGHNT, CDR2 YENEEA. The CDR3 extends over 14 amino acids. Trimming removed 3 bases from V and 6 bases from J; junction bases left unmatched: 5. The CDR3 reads CASSLWAGVNEQFF. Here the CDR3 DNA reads TGTGCCAGCAGCTTGTGGGCGGGGGTCAATGAGCAGTTCTTC.

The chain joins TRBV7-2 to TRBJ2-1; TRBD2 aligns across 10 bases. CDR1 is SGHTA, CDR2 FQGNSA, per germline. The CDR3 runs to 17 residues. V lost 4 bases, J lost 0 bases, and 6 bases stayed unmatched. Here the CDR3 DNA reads TGTGCCAGCAGCTCTAGCGGGGGACCGAGCTCCTACAATGAGCAGTTCTTC. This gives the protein CASSSSGGPSSYNEQFF.

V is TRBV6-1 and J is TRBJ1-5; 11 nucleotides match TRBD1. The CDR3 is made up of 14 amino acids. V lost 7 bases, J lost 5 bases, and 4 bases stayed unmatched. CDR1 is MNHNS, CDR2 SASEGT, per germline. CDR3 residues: CASIRDRGDQPQHF. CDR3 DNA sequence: TGTGCCAGCATCCGGGACAGGGGGGATCAGCCCCAGCATTTT.

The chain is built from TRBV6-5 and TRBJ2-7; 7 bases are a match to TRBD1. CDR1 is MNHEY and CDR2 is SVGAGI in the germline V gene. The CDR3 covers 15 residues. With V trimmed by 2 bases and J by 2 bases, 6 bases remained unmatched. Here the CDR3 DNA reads TGTGCCAGCAGTTACGAGGGACAGAAAACCTACGAGCAGTACTTC. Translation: CASSYEGQKTYEQYF.

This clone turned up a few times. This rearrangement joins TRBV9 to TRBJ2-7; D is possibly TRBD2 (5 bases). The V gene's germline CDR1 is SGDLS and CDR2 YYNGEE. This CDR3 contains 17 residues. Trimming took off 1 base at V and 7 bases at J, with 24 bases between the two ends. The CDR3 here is CASSVPKPAGRAWEQYF. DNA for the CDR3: TGTGCCAGCAGCGTACCCAAGCCGGCGGGCCGCGCCTGGGAGCAGTACTTC.

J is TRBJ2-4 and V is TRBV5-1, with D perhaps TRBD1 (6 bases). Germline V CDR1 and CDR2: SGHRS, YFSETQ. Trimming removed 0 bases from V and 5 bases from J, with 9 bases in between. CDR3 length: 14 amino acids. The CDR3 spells CASSLDRAENIQYF. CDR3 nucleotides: TGCGCCAGCAGCTTGGACAGGGCTGAAAACATTCAGTACTTC.